This passage covers 8 T cell receptor beta chains from one sample sequenced in a study of blood T cell repertoires in COVID-19. Generated by immunoSEQ multiplex PCR, the TCRdb table keeps only in-frame clones and is missing some. The data contain some 400,000 clones, approximately 87% of them singletons. The sample was peripheral blood. These receptor sequences come from a woman aged 25 to 39 with COVID-19, enrolled during active disease.

The V gene is TRBV7-8, the J gene TRBJ1-6; D ambiguous. The ends were cut back, 5 bases at V and 0 bases at J, with 11 bases in the middle. Germline V gives CDR1 SGHVS, CDR2 FQNEAQ. This CDR3 comprises 16 residues. Here the CDR3 DNA reads TGTGCCAGCAGCGCGCGTCTGAGCTCCTATAATTCACCCCTCCACTTT. Amino acid sequence: CASSARLSSYNSPLHF.

As regards this clone: This same CDR3 is encoded by further DNA sequences in the sample. DNA for the CDR3: TGTGCCAGTAGTTTCCCAGGGGGCGAGCAGTACTTC. Its translation: CASSFPGGEQYF. The chain is built from TRBV19 and TRBJ2-7, with TRBD1 matching over 7 bases. V dropped 5 bases and J dropped 6; count of bases not matched to a gene: 4. The CDR3 has 12 amino acids. The V gene's germline CDR1 is LNHDA and CDR2 SQIVND (reference sequence).

The CDR3 sequence is CASSEWGLYNEQFF. DNA for the CDR3: TGTGCCAGCAGTGAATGGGGGCTGTACAATGAGCAGTTCTTC. The chain is built from TRBV2 and TRBJ2-1; D might be TRBD1 (6 bases). V lost 2 bases and J 4 bases, leaving 9 bases between the germline ends. The length of the CDR3 is 14 residues. Germline assignment: CDR1 SNHLY and CDR2 FYNNEI.

This chain joins TRBV9 and TRBJ2-7; 8 bases align to TRBD2. This CDR3 comprises 16 residues. From germline, CDR1 is SGDLS and CDR2 YYNGEE. Trimming took 0 bases from V and 2 from J; bases not matched to a gene: 7. CDR3 sequence (DNA): TGTGCCAGCAGCGTAGTAGCGGGAAAAGGGACCTACGAGCAGTACTTC. Translating gives CASSVVAGKGTYEQYF.

The chain is built from TRBV2 and TRBJ2-3; TRBD2 aligns across 9 bases. Germline CDR1 is SNHLY and CDR2 is FYNNEI. With V trimmed by 7 bases and J by 3 bases, 5 bases remained unmatched. The CDR3 has 14 amino acids. The CDR3 coding sequence is TGTGCCAGCAAAGCTAGCGGGGTGACAGATACGCAGTATTTT. It yields the protein CASKASGVTDTQYF.

This clone was seen more than once but under ten times. The chain recombines TRBV4-3 with TRBJ2-5; TRBD1 might be the D (5 bases). V lost 4 bases, J lost 4 bases, and 16 bases lay in between. CDR1 and CDR2 (germline): LGHNA, YSLEER. The CDR3 runs to 15 residues. The CDR3 loop is CASSPDRTFRETQYF. The CDR3 DNA sequence: TGCGCCAGCAGCCCCGATCGGACATTCCGAGAGACCCAGTACTTC.

This clone has just one count. This rearrangement joins TRBV28 to TRBJ2-3, with D possibly TRBD2 on 6 matching bases. Germline V CDR1 and CDR2: MDHEN, SYDVKM. The CDR3 is 15 residues long. V dropped 3 bases and J dropped 5 bases, with 15 bases sitting between them. DNA of the CDR3: TGTGCCAGCAGTTTTTCGGGAGCAGGATTAGATACGCAGTATTTT. The encoded protein is CASSFSGAGLDTQYF.

This clone came up once. The rearrangement uses TRBV27 and TRBJ2-3; unclear D gene. Trimming removed 3 bases from V and 5 bases from J, with 12 bases in between. CDR3 size: 14 residues. Germline CDR1 is MNHEY and CDR2 is SMNVEV (reference sequence). In DNA form, the CDR3 reads TGTGCCAGCAGTTTTAGAGCACCGGGAGATACGCAGTATTTT. It specifies CASSFRAPGDTQYF.